These 20 T cell receptor beta chains originate from one sample sequenced in a study of cytomegalovirus exposure and HLA in healthy donors. PCR involved 60 Vbeta and 13 Jbeta primers. Using immunoSEQ multiplex PCR, the repertoire was profiled, and TCRdb retains in-frame clones only, with some absent. The sample lists around 150,000 clones, around 84% occurring once. The sample taken for sequencing was PBMCs. These receptors were collected from a man between 50 and 59 years old in good health and CMV-seropositive.

The CDR3 bases are TGTGCCAGCAAATTCGGAAGAGGTGAGCAGTTCTTC. Translating gives CASKFGRGEQFF. The chain employs TRBV2 and TRBJ2-1; D ambiguous. CDR1 and CDR2 from the germline V gene are SNHLY and FYNNEI. This CDR3 has 12 residues. Trimming removed 7 bases at V and 9 bases at J, with 13 bases between.

In DNA, the CDR3 is TGTGCCAGCAGTTTGGCGGGGACTAGCGTTGTCGAGCAGTACTTC. Translation: CASSLAGTSVVEQYF. V and J are TRBV28 and TRBJ2-7, with 10 bases identical to TRBD2. V lost 3 bases, J lost 6 bases, and 8 bases stayed unmatched. Germline V gene sequence: CDR1 MDHEN, CDR2 SYDVKM. The CDR3 contains 15 residues. The full variable domain, rest sourced from reference TRBV28 and TRBJ2-7, is DVKVTQSSRYLVKRTGEKVFLECVQDMDHENMFWYRQDPGLGLRLIYFSYDVKMKEKGDIPEGYSVSREKKERFSLILESASTNQTSMYLCASSLAGTSVVEQYFGPGTRLTVT.

The J gene is TRBJ2-7, the V gene TRBV27, with 7 bases lining up with TRBD2. J gave up 2 bases and V 2 bases, and 6 bases lay outside the gene matches. In germline, CDR1 is MNHEY, CDR2 SMNVEV (reference sequence). The CDR3 spans 15 residues. This CDR3 reads CASSLRGGSAYEQYV. Written as DNA, the CDR3 is TGTGCCAGCAGTTTAAGGGGCGGGAGTGCCTACGAGCAGTACGTC.

The V call is TRBV11-3, the J call TRBJ2-5; weak D call: TRBD2 (6 bases). CDR1 and CDR2 from the germline V gene are SGHNT and YENEEA. The length of the CDR3 is 14 residues. Trimming cost V 1 base and J 4 bases, with 10 bases left between them. The CDR3 bases are TGTGCCAGCAGCTTAGGTCGGAGGGCAGAGACCCAGTACTTC. It encodes CASSLGRRAETQYF.

The rearrangement links TRBV5-6 to TRBJ2-7, with TRBD1 matching over 7 bases. Trimming took 4 bases from V and 5 from J; bases not matched to a gene: 12. The germline CDR1 and CDR2 sequences are SGHDT and YYEEEE. The CDR3 runs to 15 residues. The CDR3 region has the DNA TGTGCCAGCAGCGGGGCAGGGGGTGGAGCCCACGAGCAGTACTTC. The encoded protein is CASSGAGGGAHEQYF.

The J gene is TRBJ2-3, the V gene TRBV5-1; D not certain. V was trimmed by 1 base and J by 0 bases, leaving 6 bases between them. The CDR3 is made up of 14 amino acids. Looked up from germline, CDR1 is SGHRS and CDR2 is YFSETQ. In nucleotides, the CDR3 is TGCGCCAGCAGCTTGCAGGCGAGCACAGATACGCAGTATTTT. The encoded protein is CASSLQASTDTQYF. The full variable domain, completed using reference TRBV5-1 and TRBJ2-3, is KAGVTQTPRYLIKTRGQQVTLSCSPISGHRSVSWYQQTPGQGLQFLFEYFSETQRNKGNFPGRFSGRQFSNSRSEMNVSTLELGDSALYLCASSLQASTDTQYFGPGTRLTVL.

V is TRBV6-5 and J is TRBJ1-5, with 10 bases matching TRBD1. The CDR3 is made up of 13 amino acids. After removal of 6 bases from V and 9 bases from J, the junction contained 5 bases not matched to a gene. The germline CDR1 and CDR2 sequences are MNHEY and SVGAGI. CDR3 residues: CASSPWDRGPQHF. The CDR3 bases are TGTGCCAGCAGCCCCTGGGACAGGGGGCCCCAGCATTTT.

The chain combines TRBV5-1 with TRBJ1-6; D is undetermined. This CDR3 region has 15 residues. The germline CDR1 and CDR2 sequences are SGHRS and YFSETQ. The V end was cut by 2 bases, the J end by 7 bases, with 13 bases between. Written as DNA, the CDR3 is TGCGCCAGCAGCTTTGGGCCCCATGGGAATTCACCCCTCCACTTT. This gives the protein CASSFGPHGNSPLHF.

The rearrangement joins TRBV27 to TRBJ2-1; perhaps TRBD2 as D (6 bases). This CDR3 has 17 amino acids. Germline CDR1 MNHEY, CDR2 SMNVEV (reference sequence). Trimming cost V 2 bases and J 8 bases, with 22 bases left between them. CDR3 protein: CASSLSGRDLVYHEQFF. CDR3 in DNA: TGTGCCAGCAGTTTAAGTGGAAGGGACTTAGTTTACCATGAGCAGTTCTTC.

Written as DNA, the CDR3 is TGTGCCAGCAGCTTAAGCGGGGGGGCCGGAGAGGAGACCCAGTACTTC. Translation: CASSLSGGAGEETQYF. The chain combines TRBV11-2 with TRBJ2-5, with 10 bases fitting TRBD2. The V and J ends lost 2 bases and 5 bases, in that order; junction bases with no gene match: 8. The germline V gene has CDR1 SGHAT and CDR2 FQNNGV. This CDR3 contains 16 residues.

V and J are TRBV14 and TRBJ2-1, with 7 bases lining up with TRBD1. With 1 base clipped from V and 9 bases from J, the junction kept 12 bases outside the gene matches. The CDR3 loop spans 16 amino acids. Germline loops: CDR1 SGHDN, CDR2 FVKESK. The CDR3, as DNA: TGTGCCAGCAGCCAAGGCCAGGGGGTCCCCATGGGTGAGCAGTTCTTC. Its translation is CASSQGQGVPMGEQFF.

The chain uses TRBV9 and TRBJ1-6; 7 nucleotides match TRBD1. The CDR3 loop spans 14 amino acids. Germline-derived CDR1 and CDR2 are SGDLS and YYNGEE. The V segment lost 3 bases and the J segment 11 bases; nucleotides outside the gene matches: 8. The CDR3 region is CASSAPGQITPLHF. The CDR3 DNA follows: TGTGCCAGCAGCGCTCCGGGACAGATAACACCCCTCCACTTT.

The chain uses TRBV7-9 and TRBJ2-1; 8 positions match TRBD2. CDR1 and CDR2 (germline): SEHNR, FQNEAQ (reference sequence). The CDR3 has 16 residues. V was clipped by 3 bases and J by 3 bases; unmatched bases: 7. CDR3 nucleotide sequence: TGTGCCAGCAGCTTGTCGGGACTAGTCAGCTACAATGAGCAGTTCTTC. It translates to CASSLSGLVSYNEQFF.

The chain combines TRBV6-1 with TRBJ1-5, with 9 bases matching TRBD1. Per germline, CDR1 MNHNS and CDR2 SASEGT. V dropped 4 bases and J dropped 3; count of bases not matched to a gene: 7. This CDR3 comprises 16 residues. CDR3 protein: CASSVWTGDFNQPQHF. The CDR3 DNA reads as TGTGCCAGCAGTGTTTGGACAGGGGATTTCAATCAGCCCCAGCATTTT.

In this sample, this clone turned up once. This chain joins TRBV9 and TRBJ1-1; D not certain. The CDR3 sequence is 13 residues long. Between the trimmed V and J ends, which lost 4 bases and 2 bases, there was a span of 9 bases. CDR1 and CDR2 from the germline V gene are SGDLS and YYNGEE. The CDR3 DNA reads TGTGCCAGCAGCCTCTATAGAAACACTGAAGCTTTCTTT. Translated: CASSLYRNTEAFF.

The chain combines TRBV6-5 with TRBJ1-1; a possible D gene is TRBD1 (5 bases). With 4 bases removed from V and 1 base from J, the gap between germline ends came to 16 bases. Germline loops: CDR1 MNHEY, CDR2 SVGAGI. The CDR3 is made up of 16 amino acids. CDR3 protein: CASSLMQGLGNTEAFF. The DNA of the CDR3 is TGTGCCAGCAGTTTAATGCAGGGACTGGGGAACACTGAAGCTTTCTTT.

This clone was recorded a few times. Here the CDR3 reads CASSFSIGSPEAFF. CDR3 bases: TGTGCCAGCAGCTTCTCAATAGGGAGCCCTGAAGCTTTCTTT. V is TRBV5-6 and J is TRBJ1-1; D is unclear. Germline assignment: CDR1 SGHDT and CDR2 YYEEEE. With 2 bases removed from V and 6 bases from J, the gap between germline ends came to 14 bases. The CDR3 length is 14 residues.

The chain carries TRBV6-4 and TRBJ1-1; D is possibly TRBD1 (6 bases). CDR1 MRHNA and CDR2 SNTAGT come from the germline V gene. The CDR3 sequence is 16 residues long. Trimming left V 8 bases short and J 3 bases short, with 22 bases between. CDR3 DNA sequence: TGTGCCAGCTTCACAGGGAAAAGGGCATTGGACACTGAAGCTTTCTTT. The encoded protein is CASFTGKRALDTEAFF.

The chain couples TRBV18 to TRBJ2-1; 9 positions agree with TRBD2. The germline V gene has CDR1 KGHSH and CDR2 LQKENI. The V and J ends lost 2 bases and 9 bases, in that order; junction bases with no gene match: 14. The CDR3 spans 17 residues. The CDR3 nucleotides are TGTGCCAGCTCACCAGTGGCTAGCGGGAAGATAGGCGGTGAGCAGTTCTTC. It specifies CASSPVASGKIGGEQFF.

V is TRBV9 and J is TRBJ1-2; D may be TRBD1 (5 bases). In germline, CDR1 is SGDLS, CDR2 YYNGEE. The CDR3 is made up of 12 amino acids. The V gene lost 3 bases and the J gene lost 8 bases, with 11 bases spanning the gap. The CDR3 reads CASSAKGKGYTF. The CDR3 region has the DNA TGTGCCAGCAGCGCTAAGGGGAAAGGCTACACCTTC.